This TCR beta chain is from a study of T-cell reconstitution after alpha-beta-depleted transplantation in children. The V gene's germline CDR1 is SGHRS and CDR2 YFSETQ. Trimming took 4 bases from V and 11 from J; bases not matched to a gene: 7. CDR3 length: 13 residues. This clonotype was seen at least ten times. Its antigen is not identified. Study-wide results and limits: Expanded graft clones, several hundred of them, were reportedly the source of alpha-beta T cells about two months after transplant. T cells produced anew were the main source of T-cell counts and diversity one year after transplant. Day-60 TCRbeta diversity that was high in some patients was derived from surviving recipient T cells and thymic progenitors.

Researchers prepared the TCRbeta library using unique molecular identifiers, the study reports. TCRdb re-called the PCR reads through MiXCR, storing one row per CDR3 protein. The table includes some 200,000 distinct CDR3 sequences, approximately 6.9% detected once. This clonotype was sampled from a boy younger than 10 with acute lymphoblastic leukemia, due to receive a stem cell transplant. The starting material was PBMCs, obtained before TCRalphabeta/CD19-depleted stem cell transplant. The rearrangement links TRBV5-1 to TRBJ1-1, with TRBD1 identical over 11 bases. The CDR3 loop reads CASSPGTGGLAFF. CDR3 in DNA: TGCGCCAGCAGCCCGGGGACAGGGGGTCTGGCTTTCTTT.